This TCR beta chain comes out of a study of identical twins. The study's findings and limits: Researchers reported weaker excess twin sharing in beta out-of-frame sequences.

The table lists this clonotype with a few counts. Its antigen is undetermined. Carrying unique molecular identifiers, the cDNA also gained a universal primer site through template switching. TCRdb independently ran MiXCR on the 5' RACE reads; one entry per CDR3 protein. This sample has 240,000 or so distinct CDR3 sequences, with over 9.5% found just once. Germline loops: CDR1 SGDLS, CDR2 YYNGEE. The V gene lost 0 bases and the J gene lost 7 bases, with 19 bases spanning the gap. CDR3 length: 16 amino acids. These same data were also listed under a study on yellow fever vaccine responses in identical twins.

V is TRBV9 and J is TRBJ2-5; D gene ambiguous. The sample comprised memory (CD45RO+) T cells sorted from blood. This TCR derives from a woman under 30 in good health. The chain's CDR3 is CASSVEPLGRVATQYF. The CDR3 DNA follows: TGTGCCAGCAGCGTAGAGCCCCTCGGCAGAGTCGCGACCCAGTACTTC.